This is a list of T cell receptor beta chains from one sample in a study of blood T cell repertoires in COVID-19. This table comes from immunoSEQ multiplex PCR, and its TCRdb copy is limited to in-frame clones, with some not included. The repertoire holds 200,000 to 250,000 clones, with 65% to 90% as singletons. Source material: PBMCs or T cells enriched from blood (not recorded which). The receptors were sampled from a woman in her fifties or sixties with acute COVID-19. Each CDR3 is given with its conserved first and last residue. The D gene is left open where the match is weak. Size is omitted from some rows. Given values are once, few, many or a class for expanded clones.

v_call	d_call	clone_size	j_call	cdr3_nt	cdr3_aa
TRBV12-3/TRBV12-4	NA	NA	TRBJ1-4	TGTGCCAGCACCCCGCGTTGGGGGGGAAAACTGTTTTTT	CASTPRWGGKLFF
TRBV27	TRBD1	once	TRBJ1-6	TGTGCCAGCAGTCCCCTCGGGACAGGGCGGGGTTCACCCCTCCACTTT	CASSPLGTGRGSPLHF
TRBV7-2	NA	NA	TRBJ2-6	TGTGCCAGCAGCTTTCAGGGGTCCTCTGGGGCCAACGTCCTGACTTTC	CASSFQGSSGANVLTF
TRBV6-5	NA	NA	TRBJ1-5	TGTGCCAGCAGTTACTCGAGCGGGGCTCAGCCCCAGCATTTT	CASSYSSGAQPQHF
TRBV7-2	TRBD2	few	TRBJ2-3	TGTGCCAGCAGCTCATTGACTAGCTCGGGCACAGATACGCAGTATTTT	CASSSLTSSGTDTQYF
TRBV2	NA	NA	TRBJ1-1	TGTGCCAGCAGTGTCCATTCTATAGAAGCTTTCTTT	CASSVHSIEAFF
TRBV18	TRBD1	NA	TRBJ1-2	TGTGCCAGCTCACCCATGGGACAGGGGTATAACTATGGCTACACCTTC	CASSPMGQGYNYGYTF
TRBV5-1	NA	NA	TRBJ2-2	TGCGCCAGCAGCTTGGGCCTTCAAGCGGATTACACCGGGGAGCTGTTTTTT	CASSLGLQADYTGELFF
TRBV27	TRBD1	NA	TRBJ2-7	TGTGCCAGCAGTTTACAGCCATACCTAAGACAGGGGCTTACGGCCTACGAGCAGTACTTC	CASSLQPYLRQGLTAYEQYF
TRBV7-9	NA	NA	TRBJ1-2	TGTGCCAGCAGCTTTACAAGCTATGGCTACACCTTC	CASSFTSYGYTF
TRBV27	TRBD1	NA	TRBJ1-5	TGTGCCAGCAGTATAATCGGGGACAGGCCTAATCAGCCCCAGCATTTT	CASSIIGDRPNQPQHF
TRBV30	TRBD2	NA	TRBJ2-7	TGTGCCTGGGGGCGGTGGCTAGCGGGAGTATCCGAGCAGTACTTC	CAWGRWLAGVSEQYF
TRBV9	TRBD2	NA	TRBJ2-7	TGTGCCAGCAGCGTAGAGGCGGGAGAAAGGTACGAGCAGTACTTC	CASSVEAGERYEQYF
TRBV28	TRBD1	few	TRBJ1-4	TGTGCCAGCAGTTTGTGGGACAGGGCGCGCAATGAAAAACTGTTTTTT	CASSLWDRARNEKLFF
TRBV18	TRBD2	NA	TRBJ2-2	TGTGCCAGCTCACCACGCTTAGCTAGCGGGGCTTCCGATAACACCGGGGAGCTGTTTTTT	CASSPRLASGASDNTGELFF
TRBV6-2/TRBV6-3	TRBD2	NA	TRBJ2-1	TGTGCCAGCAGCCCCCGACTAGCGGGGGGGATGGTCAATGAGCAGTTCTTC	CASSPRLAGGMVNEQFF
TRBV7-9	TRBD1	once	TRBJ2-7	TGTGCCAGCAGCTACACAGGGGCACCCTACGAGCAGTACTTC	CASSYTGAPYEQYF
TRBV3-1/TRBV3-2	TRBD2	NA	TRBJ2-1	TGTGCCAGCAGCCAAGCCGCGGGGGGGCCTAATGAGCAGTTCTTC	CASSQAAGGPNEQFF
TRBV28	TRBD1	NA	TRBJ1-6	TGTGCCAGCAGTTCCCGGACAGGGGGGGACTCACCCCTCCACTTT	CASSSRTGGDSPLHF
TRBV7-2	NA	few	TRBJ1-5	TGTGCCAGCAGCTTAACAGGGCCTAGCAATCAGCCCCAGCATTTT	CASSLTGPSNQPQHF
TRBV5-8	TRBD2	NA	TRBJ2-3	TGTGCCAGCAGCCAGTTGATGGCGGGGGCAGATACGCAGTATTTT	CASSQLMAGADTQYF
TRBV4-1	TRBD1	NA	TRBJ2-7	TGCGCCAGCTCCAGACAGGGGCTCTACGAGCAGTACTTC	CASSRQGLYEQYF
TRBV10-3	NA	NA	TRBJ2-7	TGTGCCATCAGTGAGTCGGGGCGGAGCTACGAGCAGTACTTC	CAISESGRSYEQYF
TRBV30	NA	NA	TRBJ1-2	TGTGCCTGGGAACAAAATAGGGGGTATGGCTACACCTTC	CAWEQNRGYGYTF
TRBV19	NA	once	TRBJ1-4	TGTGCCAGTAGTATAGTGGGAGGGGGACTTGAAAAACTGTTTTTT	CASSIVGGGLEKLFF
TRBV11-3	NA	few	TRBJ2-7	TGTGCCAGCAGCTTGGCCGCCGAGCAGTACTTC	CASSLAAEQYF
TRBV7-2	NA	few	TRBJ2-3	TGTGCCAGCAGCTTAGGGCCCGGCCTAGCGCGTACAGATACGCAGTATTTT	CASSLGPGLARTDTQYF
TRBV6-2/TRBV6-3	TRBD1	NA	TRBJ2-5	TGTGCCAGCAGCCGGGACAGCCAAGAGACCCAGTACTTC	CASSRDSQETQYF
TRBV30	NA	NA	TRBJ2-1	TGTGCCTGGAGTCGGTCCCATGAGCAGTTCTTC	CAWSRSHEQFF
TRBV6-5	TRBD2	NA	TRBJ2-3	TGTGCCACCTCGGGGACTAGCGGCGCCACAGATACGCAGTATTTT	CATSGTSGATDTQYF
TRBV19	TRBD2	NA	TRBJ2-1	TGTGCCAGTAGTCCCTCCGGGACTAGCGTCGATGAGCAGTTCTTC	CASSPSGTSVDEQFF
TRBV28	NA	NA	TRBJ1-2	TGTGCCAGCAGTCAACAGACGATCTATGGCTACACCTTC	CASSQQTIYGYTF
TRBV13	NA	NA	TRBJ2-2	TGTGCCAGCAGCTCCAATAGGATGGGCAACACCGGGGAGCTGTTTTTT	CASSSNRMGNTGELFF
TRBV21-1	NA	NA	TRBJ2-7	TGTGCCACCGATTGGCGGGACGCTGGGTCCTACGAGCAGTACTTC	CATDWRDAGSYEQYF
TRBV25-1	NA	NA	TRBJ2-7	TGTGCCTCGGGGACTTTAAGACAGGGCGAGCAGTACTTC	CASGTLRQGEQYF
TRBV9	TRBD1	NA	TRBJ1-3	TGTGCCAGCAGCGAGAAGCCGGGACAGCCGGCGGGAAACACCATATATTTT	CASSEKPGQPAGNTIYF
TRBV19	NA	NA	TRBJ2-1	TGTGCCAGTAGTATAGACCTAGGATACAATGAGCAGTTCTTC	CASSIDLGYNEQFF
TRBV19	NA	NA	TRBJ1-2	TGTGCCAGTAGTGACCCCCAGACACCCACAAACTATGGCTACACCTTC	CASSDPQTPTNYGYTF
TRBV7-6	NA	NA	TRBJ2-5	TGTGCCAGCAGCTTAGTGGTTCAGGGGGGAGAGACCCAGTACTTC	CASSLVVQGGETQYF
TRBV14	TRBD1	NA	TRBJ1-2	TGTGCCAGCAGCGACCGACAGGGCCCCACCTTC	CASSDRQGPTF